Here is one T cell receptor beta chain with its context. This clonotype was picked up many times. Its antigen is currently not known. Base-call qualities are not available, and no considerably larger clone is one nucleotide away. The data were obtained in a study of human T cells and chemical hapten exposure (dated by TCRdb to about 2021). Regarding the complete study: For sensitization, 2% DPC in acetone was applied to an approximately 2 cm by approximately 2 cm area of upper inner arm skin. Libraries were pooled for sequencing, and variation in per-sample TCR yields was attributed mainly to small differences in library volumes within the pool. Blood samples were taken from patients before sensitization (week 0) and then at 2, 6 and about 24 weeks after DPC sensitization. Patch tests used Finn chambers with 0.01% DPC on the upper back, scored after 6 days by International Contact Dermatitis Research Group standards. Throughout the study period of roughly 24 weeks, patients also received therapeutic DPC doses to the scalp every week. Approximately 30 alopecia patients provided blood for TCR sequencing at one to four time points (pre-sensitization, 2, 6 and 24 weeks). Alopecia areata with under or over 50% scalp involvement, alopecia totalis and alopecia universalis were represented in the patient cohort, which was mostly female. In alopecia patients, the study followed how the peripheral blood TCR repertoire changed in vivo over primary and secondary sensitization to diphenylcyclopropenone (DPC), a hapten.

After removal of 1 base from V and 5 bases from J, the junction retains 5 bases not matched to a gene. The CDR3 runs 14 residues from the cysteine to the phenylalanine. The sequence is cut down to CDR3 DNA, 42 bases in frame from base 1. CDR1 and CDR2 were assigned from the germline V gene as LGHNA and YSLEER. Libraries were made using RACE. The data were produced on a NextSeq 500. During library preparation, unique molecular identifiers were attached to individual cDNA molecules so that TCRs could be counted quantitatively and reproducibly. From each blood RNA sample, both TCR alpha and TCR beta chains were sequenced. The study's own analysis went as follows. A median of approximately 100,000 TCRs per sample was observed, with a range of 23,224 to 690,600. The Decombinator software suite was used to annotate the V, J and CDR3 of the TCR reads. For the PS versus PT1 abundance plots, all samples were subsampled to the same number of TCRs (28,000). Expanded TCRs were defined as absent before sensitization and observed at least eight times at the 2-week time point. TCRdb reprocessing: public reads trimmed at Q25 with fastp, clones called with MiXCR, in-frame beta chains kept. A single entry per CDR3 protein holds the most common genes and DNA from its merged rows. It is TCRdb's table, rather than the study itself, that gives the V and J calls and clone size. This sample comprises about 60,000 distinct CDR3 sequences, over 9% of them detected only once. Of the sample, 3% to 4.5% falls within the top ten clones.

What the work shows at the level of the full study, not this receptor alone: Expanded TCRs formed significantly more large CDR3 similarity clusters than pre-sensitization or healthy control sets, consistent with antigen-driven responses. After repeated subsampling, changes were observed in the strength of the expansion versus patch-test correlation and in the threshold at which the correlation became significant. Alopecia, a presumed autoimmune disease, was present in all patients, so the immune response of the patients might differ from that of healthy individuals. The number of TCRs above 1 in 1000 frequency did not change with DPC sensitization; there was no evidence of global repertoire structure alterations. Patch test score was positively correlated with the number of PT1 expanded TCRs, with significance at thresholds 8, 16 and 32 but not at 4.

This sample's time point label indicates: pre-sensitization, week 0. According to the study, the label for this sample's treatment or condition signals: therapeutic diphenylcyclopropenone sensitization with weekly scalp DPC. Blood at each patch-test visit was drawn before the patch test was applied. Patients were eligible if aged 18 to 70, diagnosed with alopecia and judged suitable for DPC therapy, and pregnant patients were excluded. Unfractionated whole blood was collected in Tempus Blood RNA tubes, and total RNA was extracted from that blood. Sequenced here: whole blood, sampled in connection with sensitization to the hapten diphenylcyclopropenone (DPC). The rearranged segments are TRBV4-3 and TRBJ2-7, and 7 bases in between align with TRBD2. The source of this sequence is a woman aged 40 to 50 with alopecia areata. Some clones in this sample may be carry-over from other donors' samples. In nucleotides, the sequence is TGCGCCAGCAGCCAAGGGCGGGGAGGGCACGAGCAGTACTTC. This translates into CASSQGRGGHEQYF.